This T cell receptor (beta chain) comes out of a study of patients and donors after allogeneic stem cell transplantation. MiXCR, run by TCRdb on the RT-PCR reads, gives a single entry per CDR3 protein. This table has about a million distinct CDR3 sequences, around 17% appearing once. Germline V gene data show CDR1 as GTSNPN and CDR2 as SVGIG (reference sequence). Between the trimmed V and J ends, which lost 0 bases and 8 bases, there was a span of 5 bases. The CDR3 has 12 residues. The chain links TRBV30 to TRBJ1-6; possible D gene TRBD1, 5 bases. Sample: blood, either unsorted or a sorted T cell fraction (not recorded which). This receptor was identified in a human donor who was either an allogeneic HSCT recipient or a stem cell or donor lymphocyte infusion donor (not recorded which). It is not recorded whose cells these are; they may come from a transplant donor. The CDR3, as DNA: TGTGCCTGGAGTGTACAGGATTCACCCCTCCACTTT. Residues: CAWSVQDSPLHF.